The 26 T cell receptor beta chains below come from one sample, sequenced in a study of blood T cell repertoires in COVID-19 (dated by TCRdb to 2020 to 2022). Library generation was performed with the immunoSEQ multiplex PCR assay. In TCRdb, the immuneACCESS table is reduced to in-frame sequences with V and J assigned. These tables do not hold every clone; where another copy was compared, an unresolved V gene accounts for under half, and the others remain unexplained. The sample table shows fewer than 700,000 clones, and around 90% are seen once. The top ten constitute about 8% of the sample. Sequenced: peripheral blood. The receptors derive from a woman aged 45-65 years with COVID-19, enrolled during active disease.

In this sample, this clone turned up once. The V call is TRBV5-4, the J call TRBJ2-1; D possibly corresponds to TRBD2 (6 bases). The CDR3 has 15 amino acids. V was trimmed by 5 bases and J by 8 bases, leaving 20 bases between them. CDR1 is SGHNT and CDR2 is YYREEE in the germline V gene (reference sequence). The CDR3: CASRSGDSVTHEQFF. CDR3 sequence (DNA): TGTGCCAGCAGGTCTGGGGACTCCGTGACGCATGAGCAGTTCTTC.

Regarding this clone: The junction departs from the called germline gene at one end, perhaps through a read error. The chain joins TRBV7-2 to TRBJ1-2, with D unresolved. Germline lookup yields CDR1 SGHTA and CDR2 FQGNSA. The CDR3 covers 9 residues. This chain's CDR3 is CASSRLPDF. The CDR3 nucleotides read TGTGCCAGCAGCCGACTCCCTGATTTC.

The V and J genes are TRBV7-2 and TRBJ2-3; 9 nucleotides line up with TRBD2. V dropped 3 bases and J dropped 1; count of bases not matched to a gene: 14. The CDR3 runs 19 residues. The germline CDR1 and CDR2 sequences are SGHTA and FQGNSA. CDR3 region: CASSFHVGLAGIRTDTQYF. The DNA for the CDR3 is TGTGCCAGCAGCTTTCATGTAGGTCTAGCGGGGATACGCACAGATACGCAGTATTTT.

The gene calls are TRBV6-6 and TRBJ1-2, with D possibly being TRBD1 (6 bases). CDR1 is MNHNY, CDR2 SVGAGI, per germline (reference sequence). The V and J ends lost 6 bases and 5 bases respectively, with 16 bases between them. The CDR3 has 14 amino acids. For the CDR3, the DNA is TGTGCCAGCAGCACTCAGGGGATGCTGTATGGCTACACCTTC. Translated: CASSTQGMLYGYTF.

This clone appeared a few times. V is TRBV2 and J is TRBJ1-2, with 9 positions matching TRBD1. The CDR3 totals 12 residues. Germline lookup yields CDR1 SNHLY and CDR2 FYNNEI. The trim removed 6 bases at V and 6 bases at J, leaving 2 bases unmatched. CDR3 loop: CASSRDRDGYTF. Here the CDR3 DNA reads TGTGCCAGCAGCCGGGACAGGGATGGCTACACCTTC.

The gene calls are TRBV18 and TRBJ1-3; no clear D gene. The CDR3 extends over 15 amino acids. V lost 1 base to trimming and J lost 0 bases, with 7 bases between them. Germline CDR1 and CDR2: KGHSH and LQKENI. The CDR3 loop reads CASSPLQVSGNTIYF. The CDR3, as DNA: TGTGCCAGCTCACCACTCCAGGTCTCTGGAAACACCATATATTTT.

J is TRBJ2-5 and V is TRBV24-1; D perhaps matches TRBD2 (6 bases). V was shortened by 5 bases and J by 4 bases, with 10 bases between the two germline ends. There are 13 residues in the CDR3. Germline values: CDR1 KGHDR, CDR2 SFDVKD. The chain's CDR3 is CATSAIGGETQYF. Here the CDR3 DNA reads TGTGCCACCAGTGCCATCGGGGGAGAGACCCAGTACTTC.

This chain joins TRBV9 and TRBJ1-2, with 7 bases matching TRBD1. V was clipped by 3 bases and J by 8 bases; unmatched bases: 7. CDR3 length: 13 amino acids. Germline CDR1 SGDLS, CDR2 YYNGEE. The CDR3 here is CASSGDRVGGYTF. CDR3 bases: TGTGCCAGCAGCGGTGACAGGGTTGGCGGCTACACCTTC.

The rearrangement uses TRBV7-8 and TRBJ1-6; D possibly corresponds to TRBD1 (6 bases). CDR1 and CDR2 from the germline V gene are SGHVS and FQNEAQ. V was pared by 1 base and J by 5 bases, with 12 bases between. This CDR3 region has 16 residues. The CDR3 DNA reads as TGTGCCAGCAGCTTAGTTCGGGGGGCGGATAATTCACCCCTCCACTTT. It is translated as CASSLVRGADNSPLHF.

The V gene is TRBV27, the J gene TRBJ2-7; 8 nucleotides line up with TRBD1. The CDR3 length is 15 residues. V was pared by 6 bases and J by 3 bases, with 10 bases of the junction left unmatched. Germline assignment: CDR1 MNHEY and CDR2 SMNVEV (reference sequence). The CDR3 loop reads CASSLTGTGLYEQYF. CDR3 coding DNA: TGTGCCAGCAGCCTGACCGGGACAGGACTCTACGAGCAGTACTTC.

The CDR3 region is CASRSPGTGTDTQYF. DNA for the CDR3: TGTGCCAGCAGAAGCCCCGGGACAGGCACAGATACGCAGTATTTT. The chain carries TRBV6-5 and TRBJ2-3, with TRBD1 matching 7 bases. The germline gives CDR1 MNHEY, CDR2 SVGAGI. J lost 1 base, V lost 6 bases, and 7 bases had no gene match. The CDR3 is 15 amino acids.

A few counts support this clone. The chain has TRBV5-5 and TRBJ1-5; a weak D match, TRBD1 (6 bases). The CDR3 is made up of 13 amino acids. Trimming cost V 4 bases and J 6 bases, with 11 bases left between them. Germline values: CDR1 SGHKS, CDR2 YYEKEE (reference sequence). In nucleotides, the CDR3 is TGTGCCAGCAGCGGGGGCCAGGGTCAGCCCCAGCATTTT. Translating it yields CASSGGQGQPQHF.

V is TRBV3-1 (or the pseudogene TRBV3-2) and J is TRBJ2-7, with TRBD1 matching over 9 bases. V trimming: 4 bases; J trimming: 5 bases; junction bases outside the gene matches: 9. The germline CDR1 and CDR2 sequences are LGHDT and YNNKEL (reference sequence). The CDR3 loop spans 15 amino acids. CDR3 amino acids: CASSPSRTGANEQYF. The CDR3 DNA sequence: TGTGCCAGCAGCCCATCCCGGACAGGGGCCAACGAGCAGTACTTC.

The chain carries TRBV2 and TRBJ1-1, with 8 nucleotides matching TRBD1. The CDR3 covers 13 residues. V lost 2 bases to trimming and J lost 10 bases; unmatched junction nucleotides: 6. Per the germline V gene, CDR1 is SNHLY and CDR2 is FYNNEI. For the CDR3, the DNA is TGTGCCAGCAGTGAAATGACAGGGGATACAGCTTTCTTT. It translates to CASSEMTGDTAFF.

CDR3 region: CASSLQGARDTQYF. The CDR3 DNA sequence: TGTGCCAGCAGCTTGCAGGGGGCCAGAGATACGCAGTATTTT. The chain combines TRBV7-2 with TRBJ2-3, with TRBD1 matching 8 bases. Germline CDR1 is SGHTA and CDR2 is FQGNSA. Trimming took 3 bases from V and 5 from J; bases not matched to a gene: 4. CDR3 length equals 14 residues.

In its sample, this clone was seen a few times. This sequence joins TRBV6-5 and TRBJ1-2, with 9 bases matching TRBD1. The junction had 9 bases not matched to a gene; V was cut back by 1 base and J by 9 bases. The CDR3 runs to 15 residues. The V gene's germline CDR1 is MNHEY and CDR2 SVGAGI. CDR3 sequence: CASSYWGQGEVSYTF. CDR3 nucleotides: TGTGCCAGCAGTTACTGGGGACAGGGTGAGGTTAGCTACACCTTC.

The V gene is TRBV18, the J gene TRBJ2-2; no clear D. The CDR3 totals 16 residues. Trimming cost V 3 bases and J 6 bases, with 17 bases left between them. Per the germline V gene, CDR1 is KGHSH and CDR2 is LQKENI. DNA of the CDR3: TGTGCCAGCTCACCGGTTGCAGGCTCGGTATCCGGGGAGCTGTTTTTT. Translation: CASSPVAGSVSGELFF.

The V call is TRBV19, the J call TRBJ1-1; 7 bases line up with TRBD1. There are 15 residues in the CDR3. With V trimmed by 5 bases and J by 0 bases, 6 bases remained unmatched. CDR1 LNHDA and CDR2 SQIVND come from the germline V gene (reference sequence). CDR3 coding DNA: TGTGCCAGTAGTCCGCTACAGGGGATGAACACTGAAGCTTTCTTT. Encoded protein: CASSPLQGMNTEAFF.

The rearrangement joins TRBV27 to TRBJ2-7; no firm D call. The CDR3 is 13 amino acids. Trimming took off 2 bases at V and 6 bases at J, with 11 bases between the two ends. The germline gives CDR1 MNHEY, CDR2 SMNVEV (reference sequence). The CDR3 region has the DNA TGTGCCAGCAGTTTAGGTGTTAGTTTCGAGCAGTACTTC. It is translated as CASSLGVSFEQYF.

This clone was seen a handful of times. Germline and junction disagree at one end, which may indicate a read error. The chain is built from TRBV6-1 and TRBJ1-1, with a possible D match to TRBD1 (6 bases). The germline V gene encodes CDR1 MNHNS and CDR2 SASEGT. CDR3 size: 13 residues. The CDR3 here is CASSDGRDTEAFF. Written as DNA, the CDR3 is TGTGCCAGCAGTGACGGTCGGGACACGGAAGCTTTCTTT.

This chain links TRBV3-1 (or the pseudogene TRBV3-2) with TRBJ2-7; 10 bases align to TRBD1. V lost 3 bases, J lost 6 bases, and 8 bases stayed unmatched. This CDR3 is built from 15 residues. In germline, CDR1 is LGHDT, CDR2 YNNKEL (reference sequence). CDR3 DNA sequence: TGTGCCAGCAGCCACAGCGACAGGGGGCGACGCGAGCAGTACTTC. Its protein product is CASSHSDRGRREQYF.

This clone is a singleton in its sample. The V call is TRBV6-5, the J call TRBJ1-2, with D possibly being TRBD1 (5 bases). Trimming pared 5 bases from V and 6 bases from J, leaving 13 bases between. The germline V gene has CDR1 MNHEY and CDR2 SVGAGI. The CDR3 has 13 amino acids. This CDR3 reads CASSRLAGHGYTF. CDR3 sequence (DNA): TGTGCCAGCAGTCGCCTGGCAGGGCATGGCTACACCTTC.

The chain uses TRBV6-2 or TRBV6-3 and TRBJ2-3; no reliable D call. Trimming took off 0 bases at V and 4 bases at J, with 8 bases between the two ends. Germline V gene sequence: CDR1 MNHEY, CDR2 SVGEGT. CDR3 length: 14 amino acids. CDR3 region: CASSYSSRPDTQYF. CDR3 in DNA: TGTGCCAGCAGTTACTCGAGTCGCCCAGATACGCAGTATTTT.

The rearrangement joins TRBV30 to TRBJ2-3, with 12 bases identical to TRBD1. The CDR3 is 18 amino acids. With V trimmed by 0 bases and J by 1 base, 8 bases remained unmatched. Germline V gene data show CDR1 as GTSNPN and CDR2 as SVGIG (reference sequence). The CDR3 reads CAWSVGTGGGGGTDTQYF. CDR3 DNA sequence: TGTGCCTGGAGTGTGGGGACAGGGGGCGGTGGTGGCACAGATACGCAGTATTTT.

CDR3 DNA sequence: TGTGCCAGCAGCAAGGGGGCGGAAGCTTTCTTT. Encoded protein: CASSKGAEAFF. This chain links TRBV6-5 with TRBJ1-1, with TRBD1 matching 7 bases. The V segment lost 6 bases and the J segment 8 bases; nucleotides outside the gene matches: 3. Germline CDR1 MNHEY, CDR2 SVGAGI. CDR3 length: 11 amino acids.

This clone was detected only once. This sequence joins TRBV19 and TRBJ1-5; D remains ambiguous. The germline V gene has CDR1 LNHDA and CDR2 SQIVND (reference sequence). The CDR3 is made up of 12 amino acids. V was cut by 5 bases and J by 7 bases, with 9 bases left in between. The CDR3 reads CASSFSGQPQHF. As DNA, the CDR3 is TGTGCCAGTAGTTTTAGCGGGCAGCCCCAGCATTTT.